The clone carrying this T cell receptor beta chain was seen just once. The data belong to a study of blood T cell repertoires in COVID-19. Overall study: T cells, B-cell-depleted T cells, or PBMCs provided the cDNA or gDNA that served as material.

Assay: immunoSEQ multiplex PCR; the TCRdb copy retains only in-frame clones and omits some. The sample includes over 200,000 clones, around 80% of them seen just once. Germline V gives CDR1 MDHEN, CDR2 SYDVKM. The germline V and J ends were trimmed by 6 bases and 2 bases, with 20 bases remaining between them. The CDR3 extends over 17 amino acids. The specimen was peripheral blood. The gene calls are TRBV28 and TRBJ1-5; no firm D call. The clonotype originates from a woman of 80 years or more with active or convalescent COVID-19. The CDR3 DNA sequence: TGTGCCAGCAGCCCCTCCACGGGAGTGGTGGGCAATCAGCCCCAGCATTTT. It encodes CASSPSTGVVGNQPQHF.